The clone carrying this T cell receptor beta chain was recorded once. This sample was taken from a study of blood T cell repertoires in COVID-19. Study overall: From T cells, B-cell-depleted T cells, or PBMCs came the material, which was cDNA or gDNA.

TCRdb's copy holds only in-frame clones and misses some; the assay was immunoSEQ multiplex PCR. The data show about 430,000 clones, approximately 92% seen once. CDR1 is LGHDT and CDR2 is YNNKEL in the germline V gene (reference sequence). The CDR3 covers 14 residues. V shed 3 bases and J 1 base; nucleotides not matched to a gene: 3. Residents of 24 US areas, aged about 18 to 95 years, made up the participants. Cohort placement rested on clinical history that participants reported themselves. Cohort 3 donors counted as recovered after two negative PCRs, clearance, or resolved symptoms. The genes are TRBV3-1 (or the pseudogene TRBV3-2) and TRBJ2-7; 7 bases fit TRBD1. The sequencing input was PBMCs or T cells enriched from blood (not recorded which). This TCR was sampled from a young man who had recovered from COVID-19. The CDR3 coding sequence is TGTGCCAGCAGCCATCGGGACAGTTCCTACGAGCAGTACTTC. Protein product: CASSHRDSSYEQYF.